This T cell receptor (beta chain) appears in the sequencing data of a study of blood T cell repertoires in COVID-19. The CDR3 totals 14 residues. With 2 bases removed from V and 3 bases from J, the gap between germline ends came to 10 bases. Germline CDR1 is SGHAT and CDR2 is FQNNGV. Some clones are missing from TCRdb's copy, which holds only in-frame ones; the method was immunoSEQ multiplex PCR. The profile shows 65,000 to 90,000 clones, approximately 90% of them singletons. The TCR originated in a human donor in a cohort sampled during active COVID-19. The sample consisted of peripheral blood. The chain combines TRBV11-2 with TRBJ1-2; no clear D. DNA of the CDR3: TGTGCCAGCAGCTTAACGGGGTCGGACTATGGCTACACCTTC. It is translated as CASSLTGSDYGYTF.